This T cell receptor beta chain was sequenced in a study of cytomegalovirus exposure and HLA in healthy donors. Broader study findings: Most TCR sequences were rare, but some public TCRs occurred in many donors. The later analysis indicated that the majority of CMV-associated TCR beta chains appeared HLA-restricted.

The primer mix had 60 Vbeta and 13 Jbeta primers. The protocol was immunoSEQ multiplex PCR, while the TCRdb copy is restricted to in-frame clones and leaves out a portion. The sample has approximately 300,000 clones, 75% to 85% seen once. As regards this clone: Its antigen is not identified.

CDR3 length: 14 amino acids. Germline V gene data show CDR1 as SGHTA and CDR2 as FQGNSA. V gave up 5 bases and J gave up 0 bases, with 11 bases separating them. Material: PBMCs. This TCR was sampled from a girl aged 2 to 10 in good health and CMV-seronegative. This chain connects TRBV7-2 to TRBJ2-7; a weak D match, TRBD1 (5 bases). The CDR3 sequence: CASSEAGHSYEQYF. CDR3 nucleotides: TGTGCCAGCAGCGAAGCAGGGCACTCCTACGAGCAGTACTTC.